A single sample is the source of the 15 T cell receptor beta chains below, sequenced in a study of blood T cell repertoires in COVID-19. TCRdb's table, derived via immunoSEQ multiplex PCR, lists solely in-frame clones and lacks some. Among about 200,000 clones listed, roughly 85% were seen once. The specimen sequenced was peripheral blood. These receptors all stem from a woman over 75 with acute or convalescent COVID-19.

The J gene is TRBJ2-3, the V gene TRBV6-5; tentative D call: TRBD1 (5 bases). The V gene lost 5 bases and the J gene lost 3 bases, with 9 bases spanning the gap. Germline assignment: CDR1 MNHEY and CDR2 SVGAGI. This CDR3 contains 13 residues. CDR3: CASSTDKTDTQYF. The CDR3 coding sequence is TGTGCCAGCAGTACGGACAAGACAGATACGCAGTATTTT.

The V gene is TRBV5-6, the J gene TRBJ1-1, with D possibly TRBD1 on 5 matching bases. The CDR3 length is 13 residues. Germline V CDR1 and CDR2: SGHDT, YYEEEE. V shed 2 bases and J shed 2 bases, with 7 bases lying between them. In nucleotides, the CDR3 is TGTGCCAGCAGCTTCGACAGAAACACTGAAGCTTTCTTT. Its translation: CASSFDRNTEAFF.

The V gene is TRBV2, the J gene TRBJ1-3, with D perhaps TRBD1 (5 bases). V gave up 6 bases and J gave up 0 bases, with 9 bases separating them. CDR1 and CDR2 (germline): SNHLY, FYNNEI. The CDR3 length is 14 residues. CDR3 residues: CASSRESSGNTIYF. DNA of the CDR3: TGTGCCAGCAGCAGGGAAAGCTCTGGAAACACCATATATTTT.

This clone showed up just once. The chain carries TRBV7-9 and TRBJ2-1, with 8 bases fitting TRBD2. This CDR3 is 17 amino acids long. Per the germline V gene, CDR1 is SEHNR and CDR2 is FQNEAQ (reference sequence). V was clipped by 4 bases and J by 6 bases; unmatched bases: 14. The CDR3 loop reads CASSSSWVSGIGNEQFF. The CDR3 coding sequence is TGTGCCAGCAGCTCCAGCTGGGTTAGCGGGATCGGCAATGAGCAGTTCTTC.

The V gene is TRBV3-1 (or the pseudogene TRBV3-2), the J gene TRBJ2-3, with TRBD2 matching over 8 bases. Looked up from germline, CDR1 is LGHDT and CDR2 is YNNKEL (reference sequence). This CDR3 region has 15 residues. V was clipped by 3 bases and J by 2 bases; unmatched bases: 4. This CDR3 is CASSHGLAVTDTQYF. CDR3 DNA sequence: TGTGCCAGCAGCCACGGACTAGCAGTCACAGATACGCAGTATTTT.

The chain links TRBV6-5 to TRBJ1-2; maybe TRBD1 (5 bases). The CDR3 spans 16 residues. V shed 4 bases and J shed 5 bases, with 20 bases lying between them. CDR1 MNHEY and CDR2 SVGAGI come from the germline V gene. CDR3 in amino acids: CASSSGGAIIPYGYTF. The CDR3 DNA follows: TGTGCCAGCAGTTCCGGGGGAGCAATAATCCCTTATGGCTACACCTTC.

This clone came up once. The rearrangement uses TRBV5-4 and TRBJ1-4; possibly TRBD1 for D (5 bases). The CDR3 extends over 15 amino acids. V dropped 4 bases and J dropped 6 bases, with 16 bases sitting between them. Germline CDR1 reads SGHNT; CDR2 reads YYREEE (reference sequence). The CDR3 protein is CASSPGVGGDEKLFF. The CDR3 nucleotides are TGTGCCAGCAGCCCTGGGGTTGGGGGGGATGAAAAACTGTTTTTT.

This chain uses TRBV6-2 or TRBV6-3 with TRBJ1-5, with D hard to call. Germline V gene lookup returns CDR1 MNHEY and CDR2 SVGEGT. CDR3 length equals 13 residues. V lost 6 bases, J lost 2 bases, and 8 bases lay in between. As DNA, the CDR3 is TGTGCCAGCAGCCCCACGGGCAATCAGCCCCAGCATTTT. This gives the protein CASSPTGNQPQHF.

This chain uses TRBV4-3 with TRBJ2-1, with 12 bases lining up with TRBD2. Germline V lookup: CDR1 LGHNA, CDR2 YSLEER. V gave up 3 bases and J gave up 3 bases; unmatched junction bases: 12. There are 19 residues in the CDR3. The CDR3 protein is CASSQVPQGLAGNYNEQFF. CDR3 in DNA: TGCGCCAGCAGCCAGGTCCCGCAGGGACTAGCGGGCAACTACAATGAGCAGTTCTTC.

V gene TRBV4-2 combines with J gene TRBJ1-6, with D uncertain. Germline assignment: CDR1 LGHNA and CDR2 YNFKEQ. The CDR3 contains 12 residues. The V gene lost 4 bases and the J gene lost 5 bases, with 3 bases spanning the gap. The DNA of the CDR3 is TGTGCCAGCAGCCCCGATAATTCACCCCTCCACTTT. It yields the protein CASSPDNSPLHF.

This rearrangement joins TRBV4-3 to TRBJ2-2; maybe TRBD1 (7 bases). Germline values: CDR1 LGHNA, CDR2 YSLEER. Trimming took 4 bases from V and 6 from J, leaving 12 bases between them. The length of the CDR3 is 14 residues. The CDR3 DNA follows: TGCGCCAGCAGCCTATCCAGGGGGGCCGGGGAGCTGTTTTTT. Its protein is CASSLSRGAGELFF.

V usage is TRBV7-2 and J usage is TRBJ2-7; 7 nucleotides align to TRBD1. The germline V gene has CDR1 SGHTA and CDR2 FQGNSA. With 2 bases clipped from V and 2 bases from J, the junction kept 9 bases outside the gene matches. CDR3 length: 16 residues. The CDR3 DNA follows: TGTGCCAGCAGCTTATCGAGACAGGGATATACCTACGAGCAGTACTTC. Translating it yields CASSLSRQGYTYEQYF.

The V and J genes are TRBV7-8 and TRBJ2-3; weak D call: TRBD1 (5 bases). Per germline, CDR1 SGHVS and CDR2 FQNEAQ. V dropped 5 bases and J dropped 5 bases, with 8 bases sitting between them. The CDR3 runs 12 residues. In DNA, the CDR3 is TGTGCCAGCAGCCTTCAGGGAGATACGCAGTATTTT. Protein: CASSLQGDTQYF.

This rearrangement joins TRBV28 to TRBJ2-1; D ambiguous. V lost 1 base to trimming and J lost 6 bases, with 7 bases between them. CDR3 length: 13 residues. Germline V lookup: CDR1 MDHEN, CDR2 SYDVKM. The CDR3 sequence: CASSLYGGNEQFF. As DNA, the CDR3 is TGTGCCAGCAGTTTATATGGCGGCAATGAGCAGTTCTTC.

This chain uses TRBV7-9 with TRBJ1-1; TRBD1 might be the D (6 bases). Trimming pared 7 bases from V and 1 base from J, leaving 16 bases between. Germline lookup yields CDR1 SEHNR and CDR2 FQNEAQ (reference sequence). CDR3 size: 15 residues. The CDR3 sequence is CASTRSLGQNTEAFF. The CDR3 coding sequence is TGTGCCAGCACCCGTAGCCTGGGACAGAACACTGAAGCTTTCTTT.